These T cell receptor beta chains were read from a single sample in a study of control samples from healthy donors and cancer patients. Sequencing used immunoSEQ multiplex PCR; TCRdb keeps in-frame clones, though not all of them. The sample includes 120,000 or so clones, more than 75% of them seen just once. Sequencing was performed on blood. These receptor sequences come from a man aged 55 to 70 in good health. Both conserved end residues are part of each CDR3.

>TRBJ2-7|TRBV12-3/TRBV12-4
CASSLGSYEQYF
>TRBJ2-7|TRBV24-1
CATSDGYEQYF
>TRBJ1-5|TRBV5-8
CASSSRPISNQPQHF
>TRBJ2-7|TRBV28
CASTAGQNYEQYF
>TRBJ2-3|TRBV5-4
CASGSGGLDTQYF
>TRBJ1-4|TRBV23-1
CASSSGPVQGNEKLFF
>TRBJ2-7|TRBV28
CASSQQGTPPYEQYF
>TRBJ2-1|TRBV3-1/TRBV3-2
CASSQGSQGLRQFF
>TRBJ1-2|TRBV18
CASSSGTGTGGVLGGYTF
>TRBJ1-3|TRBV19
CASSPGLIGSGNTIYF
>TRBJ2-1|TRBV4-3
CASSQVLNLPGEQFF
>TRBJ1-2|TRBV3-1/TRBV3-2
CASSQDRGRGYGYTF
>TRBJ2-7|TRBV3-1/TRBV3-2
CASSQGGRVEQYF
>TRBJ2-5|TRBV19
CASRSEGLGQGKPETQYF
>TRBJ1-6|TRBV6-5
CASRETGDNSPLHF
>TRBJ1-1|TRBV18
CASSLLDEGTEAFF
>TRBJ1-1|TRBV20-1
CSASDRGTEAFF
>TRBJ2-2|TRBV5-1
CASSLVTGFTGELFF
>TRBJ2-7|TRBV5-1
CASRWGLAASYEQYF
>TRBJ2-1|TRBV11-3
CASSLTGGGSYNEQFF
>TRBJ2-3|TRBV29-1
CSVDGFTDTQYF
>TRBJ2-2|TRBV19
CASSNHGGLKTNTGELFF
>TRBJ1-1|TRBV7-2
CASSPRQGYTLEAFF
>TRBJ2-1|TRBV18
CASSRQRNEQFF
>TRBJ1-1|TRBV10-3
CAIRPDNGGFSEAFF
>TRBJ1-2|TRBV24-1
CATQDIRSYGYTF
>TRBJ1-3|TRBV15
CATSRDTGRNTIYF
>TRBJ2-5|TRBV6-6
CASRPTGSGAETQYF
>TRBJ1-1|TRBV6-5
CASSRTGLNTEAFF
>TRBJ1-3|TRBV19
CASFSGSSGNTIYF
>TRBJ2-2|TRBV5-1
CASSQGTDTGELFF
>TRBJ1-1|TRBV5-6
CASSLWGFVNTEAFF
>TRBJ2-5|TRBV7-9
CASSLRQGETQYF
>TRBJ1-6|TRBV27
CASSLSPATGAPLHF
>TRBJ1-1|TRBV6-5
CASSYRQKNTEAFF
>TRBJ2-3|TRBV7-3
CASSRDVTDTQYF
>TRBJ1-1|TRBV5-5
CASSLFWLVGEAFF
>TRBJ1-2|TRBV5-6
CASSLGQLDSYGYTF
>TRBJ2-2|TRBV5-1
CASSLLGIRNTGELFF
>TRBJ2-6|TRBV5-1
CASSAQVSGANVLTF
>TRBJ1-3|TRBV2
CASTRAVVPGNTIYF
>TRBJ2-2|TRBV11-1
CASSPDLGANTGELFF
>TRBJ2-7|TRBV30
CAWSTPGSEQYF
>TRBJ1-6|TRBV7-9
CASRLPPDRGFDSPLHF
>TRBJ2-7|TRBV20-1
CSASGGYEQYF
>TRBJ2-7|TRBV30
CAWSTEVMREQYF
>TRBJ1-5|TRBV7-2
CASSLVQDQPQHF
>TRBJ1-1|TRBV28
CASSRGWGVSEAFF
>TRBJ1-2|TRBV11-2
CASSSLRTGGWYGYTF
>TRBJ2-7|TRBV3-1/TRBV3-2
CASSHTGGYEQYF
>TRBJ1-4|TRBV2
CASSGGTGREKLFF